Presented here are 23 T cell receptor beta chains from one specimen sequenced in a study of beta chain features in type 1 diabetes. Investigators reverse transcribed all isolated RNA, so they sequenced expressed TCRB transcripts. Repertoires were generated with immunoSEQ multiplex PCR, while TCRdb's copy carries only in-frame clones and drops some. The top ten hold around 0.02% of the sample, which has a few hundred thousand clones, around 12% seen once. The source material was naive CD4+ T cells from blood. Source of these receptors: a man between 18 and 29 years old in good health.

The chain carries TRBV9 and TRBJ2-7, with 9 positions matching TRBD1. The trim removed 3 bases at V and 3 bases at J, leaving 7 bases unmatched. Germline V gene lookup returns CDR1 SGDLS and CDR2 YYNGEE. The CDR3 contains 15 residues. The CDR3 here is CASSGGGQGIYEQYF. The CDR3 nucleotides are TGTGCCAGCAGCGGCGGGGGACAGGGTATCTACGAGCAGTACTTC.

The chain recombines TRBV5-1 with TRBJ2-1; 9 bases fit TRBD1. The V gene's germline CDR1 is SGHRS and CDR2 YFSETQ. Germline trimming cut 0 bases from V and 7 bases from J; bases unmatched to any gene: 5. The CDR3 is made up of 15 amino acids. The CDR3 spells CASSLETGGTNEQFF. In DNA form, the CDR3 reads TGCGCCAGCAGCTTGGAGACAGGGGGAACAAATGAGCAGTTCTTC.

This clone was seen a handful of times. This chain joins TRBV29-1 and TRBJ1-2, with 7 positions matching TRBD1. V lost 3 bases, J lost 3 bases, and 4 bases stayed unmatched. Germline CDR1 and CDR2: SQVTM and ANQGSEA. The length of the CDR3 is 13 residues. The CDR3 here is CSVDRGGDYGYTF. Here the CDR3 DNA reads TGCAGCGTTGACCGAGGGGGCGACTATGGCTACACCTTC.

The rearrangement joins TRBV9 to TRBJ2-7, with 12 bases that match TRBD1. This CDR3 has 15 residues. Germline trimming cut 3 bases from V and 3 bases from J; bases unmatched to any gene: 4. Germline lookup yields CDR1 SGDLS and CDR2 YYNGEE. The CDR3 loop is CASSAGTGGYYEQYF. The DNA for the CDR3 is TGTGCCAGCAGCGCGGGGACAGGGGGCTACTACGAGCAGTACTTC.

J is TRBJ1-1 and V is TRBV7-9, with D maybe TRBD1 (5 bases). Germline CDR1 reads SEHNR; CDR2 reads FQNEAQ (reference sequence). This CDR3 is 14 amino acids long. Trimming shortened V by 5 bases and J by 0 bases, and 10 bases separated the two germline ends. CDR3 region: CASSMTVMNTEAFF. As DNA, the CDR3 is TGTGCCAGCAGCATGACAGTGATGAACACTGAAGCTTTCTTT.

The chain joins TRBV5-1 to TRBJ1-5; D not certain. Trimming took 3 bases from V and 0 from J, leaving 7 bases between them. Germline CDR1 SGHRS, CDR2 YFSETQ. This CDR3 region has 14 residues. This CDR3 reads CASSYLYSNQPQHF. The CDR3 bases are TGCGCCAGCAGCTATCTATATAGCAATCAGCCCCAGCATTTT.

This clone was seen a few times. The chain is built from TRBV7-6 and TRBJ1-4; D is perhaps TRBD1 (5 bases). CDR3 length: 15 residues. Deletions cut 1 base from V and 3 bases from J, with 9 bases between. Germline lookup yields CDR1 SGHVS and CDR2 FNYEAQ. This chain's CDR3 is CASSLVPGSNEKLFF. In DNA form, the CDR3 reads TGTGCCAGCAGCTTAGTCCCAGGGTCTAATGAAAAACTGTTTTTT.

The chain uses TRBV9 and TRBJ2-7, with D tentatively TRBD1 (6 bases). The V gene's germline CDR1 is SGDLS and CDR2 YYNGEE. V was shortened by 1 base and J by 10 bases, with 18 bases between the two germline ends. This CDR3 has 14 amino acids. The CDR3: CASSVSWTAVGQYF. The CDR3 DNA follows: TGTGCCAGCAGCGTAAGCTGGACAGCGGTCGGACAGTACTTC.

This clone was seen only a few times. In the same sample, other DNA sequences code for this CDR3. The V gene is TRBV2, the J gene TRBJ2-7; possible D gene TRBD2, 6 bases. The CDR3 loop spans 13 amino acids. Germline loops: CDR1 SNHLY, CDR2 FYNNEI. With 6 bases removed from V and 2 bases from J, the gap between germline ends came to 11 bases. The CDR3 nucleotides read TGTGCCAGCAGGGGACTGGGGGCCTACGAGCAGTACTTC. This codes for CASRGLGAYEQYF.

V gene TRBV5-5 combines with J gene TRBJ2-5; maybe TRBD2 (7 bases). CDR1 is SGHKS, CDR2 YYEKEE, per germline (reference sequence). The CDR3 covers 15 residues. Trimming took 4 bases from V and 3 from J, leaving 16 bases between them. The CDR3 loop is CASSPGRGAEETQYF. Here the CDR3 DNA reads TGTGCCAGCAGCCCGGGGAGGGGGGCAGAAGAGACCCAGTACTTC.

The rearrangement uses TRBV29-1 and TRBJ1-1; 8 bases map to TRBD1. Germline trimming cut 4 bases from V and 6 bases from J; bases unmatched to any gene: 4. From germline, CDR1 is SQVTM and CDR2 ANQGSEA. This CDR3 has 12 amino acids. CDR3 in DNA: TGCAGCGTTGTGCAGGGGGCTTCTGAAGCTTTCTTT. The encoded protein is CSVVQGASEAFF.

The V call is TRBV27, the J call TRBJ2-2; 7 positions agree with TRBD1. V gave up 3 bases and J gave up 6 bases; unmatched junction bases: 13. This CDR3 comprises 17 residues. In germline, CDR1 is MNHEY, CDR2 SMNVEV (reference sequence). The CDR3 coding sequence is TGTGCCAGCAGTTTCCGTAACAGGGGTGGATTTGCCGGGGAGCTGTTTTTT. This translates into CASSFRNRGGFAGELFF.

This clone was seen a handful of times. The chain recombines TRBV27 with TRBJ1-1; D perhaps matches TRBD1 (5 bases). V lost 7 bases and J lost 1, with 13 bases in between. The CDR3 spans 14 residues. Looked up from germline, CDR1 is MNHEY and CDR2 is SMNVEV (reference sequence). In DNA, the CDR3 is TGTGCCAGCATGCGGGCGGGGGAGAACACTGAAGCTTTCTTT. Amino acids: CASMRAGENTEAFF.

The chain combines TRBV4-3 with TRBJ2-3; 7 positions match TRBD2. Unmatched junction bases numbered 6, after V lost 0 bases and J lost 3 bases. The CDR3 is 16 amino acids. The V gene's germline CDR1 is LGHNA and CDR2 YSLEER. The CDR3, as DNA: TGCGCCAGCAGCCAAGATGGTGGCGGGAGTACAGATACGCAGTATTTT. It is translated as CASSQDGGGSTDTQYF.

This clone was picked up a small number of times. The chain recombines TRBV5-4 with TRBJ2-1; 11 nucleotides agree with TRBD2. This CDR3 contains 17 residues. J gave up 9 bases and V 0 bases, and 11 bases lay outside the gene matches. Germline values: CDR1 SGHNT, CDR2 YYREEE (reference sequence). This chain's CDR3 is CASSLVISGGAAGEQFF. The CDR3, as DNA: TGTGCCAGCAGCTTGGTGATTAGCGGGGGGGCGGCCGGTGAGCAGTTCTTC. The entire variable domain, with the rest obtained from reference TRBV5-4 and TRBJ2-1, is as follows: ETGVTQSPTHLIKTRGQQVTLRCSSQSGHNTVSWYQQALGQGPQFIFQYYREEENGRGNFPPRFSGLQFPNYSSELNVNALELDDSALYLCASSLVISGGAAGEQFFGPGTRLTVL.

Only a few counts were recorded for this clone. The chain couples TRBV19 to TRBJ2-1, with D possibly TRBD2 on 6 matching bases. V was shortened by 3 bases and J by 0 bases, with 9 bases between the two germline ends. The V gene's germline CDR1 is LNHDA and CDR2 SQIVND (reference sequence). This CDR3 contains 15 residues. This chain's CDR3 is CASSIRGSSYNEQFF. CDR3 coding DNA: TGTGCCAGTAGTATCCGGGGGAGCTCCTACAATGAGCAGTTCTTC.

The CDR3 region has the DNA TGTGCCTGGAGTCCGGGGGTTAACAATCAGCCCCAGCATTTT. It translates to CAWSPGVNNQPQHF. The chain couples TRBV30 to TRBJ1-5; D perhaps matches TRBD1 (5 bases). With 2 bases removed from V and 3 bases from J, the gap between germline ends came to 11 bases. This CDR3 spans 14 amino acids. Germline loops: CDR1 GTSNPN, CDR2 SVGIG (reference sequence).

The V call is TRBV7-8, the J call TRBJ2-7; TRBD2 agrees at 7 bases. Germline loops: CDR1 SGHVS, CDR2 FQNEAQ. The trim removed 0 bases at V and 0 bases at J, leaving 11 bases unmatched. The CDR3 loop spans 18 amino acids. The CDR3 DNA follows: TGTGCCAGCAGCTTAGCATGGTGGGAGGGCTCCGCCTCCTACGAGCAGTACTTC. It encodes CASSLAWWEGSASYEQYF. Together with reference TRBV7-8 and TRBJ2-7, the CDR3 gives the full variable domain: GAGVSQSPRYKVAKRGQDVALRCDPISGHVSLFWYQQALGQGPEFLTYFQNEAQLDKSGLPSDRFFAERPEGSVSTLKIQRTQQEDSAVYLCASSLAWWEGSASYEQYFGPGTRLTVT.

In this sample, this clone turned up a few times. This chain uses TRBV7-2 with TRBJ1-1, with 7 nucleotides matching TRBD1. The CDR3 has 14 residues. Trimming took 5 bases from V and 5 from J; bases not matched to a gene: 8. The V gene's germline CDR1 is SGHTA and CDR2 FQGNSA. This CDR3 reads CASSQDRVRTEAFF. CDR3 sequence (DNA): TGTGCCAGCAGCCAAGACAGGGTGAGAACTGAAGCTTTCTTT.

This clone was seen only a few times. V usage is TRBV30 and J usage is TRBJ1-4, with TRBD1 matching over 7 bases. Germline CDR1 is GTSNPN and CDR2 is SVGIG (reference sequence). The CDR3 extends over 16 amino acids. V shed 0 bases and J 2 bases; nucleotides not matched to a gene: 6. The CDR3 region has the DNA TGTGCCTGGAGTGTCTACAGGGGAGGCACTAATGAAAAACTGTTTTTT. Amino acids: CAWSVYRGGTNEKLFF.

This chain links TRBV19 with TRBJ1-6; 10 bases are a match to TRBD1. CDR3 size: 15 residues. Germline CDR1 reads LNHDA; CDR2 reads SQIVND (reference sequence). V was pared by 3 bases and J by 8 bases, with 4 bases of the junction left unmatched. CDR3 nucleotide sequence: TGTGCCAGTAGTATCAGGGACAGGGGTCATTCACCCCTCCACTTT. Amino acid sequence: CASSIRDRGHSPLHF.

This clone was picked up a small number of times. The V call is TRBV29-1, the J call TRBJ2-2; 15 bases line up with TRBD2. This CDR3 contains 15 residues. Per germline, CDR1 SQVTM and CDR2 ANQGSEA. J was trimmed by 7 bases and V by 6 bases; bases with no gene match: 6. DNA for the CDR3: TGCAGCGTCGGGACTAGCGGGGGGCAGGGCGGGGAGCTGTTTTTT. Amino acids: CSVGTSGGQGGELFF.

The chain recombines TRBV28 with TRBJ2-1; D possibly corresponds to TRBD1 (5 bases). V dropped 5 bases and J dropped 4 bases, with 12 bases sitting between them. Germline CDR1 and CDR2: MDHEN and SYDVKM. CDR3 length: 14 residues. CDR3 loop: CASSPVGRYNEQFF. As DNA, the CDR3 is TGTGCCAGCAGTCCCGTGGGGCGTTACAATGAGCAGTTCTTC.